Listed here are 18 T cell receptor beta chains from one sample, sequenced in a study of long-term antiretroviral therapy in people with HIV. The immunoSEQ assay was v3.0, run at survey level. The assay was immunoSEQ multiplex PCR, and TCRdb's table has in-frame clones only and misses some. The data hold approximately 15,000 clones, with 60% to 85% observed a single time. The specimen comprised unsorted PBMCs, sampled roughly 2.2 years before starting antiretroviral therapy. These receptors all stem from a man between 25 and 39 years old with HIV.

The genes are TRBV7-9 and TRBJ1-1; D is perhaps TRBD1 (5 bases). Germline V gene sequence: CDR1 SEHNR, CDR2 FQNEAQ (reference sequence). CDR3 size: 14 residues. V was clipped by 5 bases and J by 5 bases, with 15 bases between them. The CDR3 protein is CASSPGLRETEAFF. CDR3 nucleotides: TGTGCCAGCAGCCCGGGGCTCAGGGAGACTGAAGCTTTCTTT.

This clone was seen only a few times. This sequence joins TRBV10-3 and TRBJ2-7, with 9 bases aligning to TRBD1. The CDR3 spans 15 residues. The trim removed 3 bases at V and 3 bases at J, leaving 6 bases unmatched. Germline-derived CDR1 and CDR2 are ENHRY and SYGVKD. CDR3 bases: TGTGCCATCAGTGACCCGGGACAGGGAAACTACGAGCAGTACTTC. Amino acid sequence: CAISDPGQGNYEQYF.

The CDR3 loop reads CASRSPTNRGRTNYGYTF. The CDR3 DNA sequence: TGTGCCAGCAGGTCCCCCACTAACAGGGGGCGAACTAACTATGGCTACACCTTC. The chain joins TRBV27 to TRBJ1-2; 9 positions match TRBD1. The CDR3 is 18 residues long. V shed 6 bases and J 0 bases; nucleotides not matched to a gene: 14. Germline-derived CDR1 and CDR2 are MNHEY and SMNVEV (reference sequence).

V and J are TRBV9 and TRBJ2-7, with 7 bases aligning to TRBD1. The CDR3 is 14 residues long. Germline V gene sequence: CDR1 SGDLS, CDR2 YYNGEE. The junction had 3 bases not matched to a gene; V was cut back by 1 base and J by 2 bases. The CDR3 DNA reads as TGTGCCAGCAGCGTAAGGCAGGGGGCCTACGAGCAGTACTTC. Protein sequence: CASSVRQGAYEQYF.

This CDR3 is CASSLGRLAGMGDEQFF. The CDR3 DNA follows: TGTGCCAGCAGCTTAGGTAGACTAGCGGGGATGGGAGATGAGCAGTTCTTC. This rearrangement joins TRBV11-3 to TRBJ2-1; TRBD2 agrees at 11 bases. The CDR3 is 17 residues long. V lost 1 base, J lost 8 bases, and 10 bases stayed unmatched. The germline V gene encodes CDR1 SGHNT and CDR2 YENEEA.

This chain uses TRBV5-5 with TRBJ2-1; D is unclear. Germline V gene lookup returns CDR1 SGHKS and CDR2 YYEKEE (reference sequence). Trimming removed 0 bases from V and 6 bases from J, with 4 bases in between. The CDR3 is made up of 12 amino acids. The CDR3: CASSLEPNEQFF. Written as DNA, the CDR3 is TGTGCCAGCAGCTTGGAACCCAATGAGCAGTTCTTC.

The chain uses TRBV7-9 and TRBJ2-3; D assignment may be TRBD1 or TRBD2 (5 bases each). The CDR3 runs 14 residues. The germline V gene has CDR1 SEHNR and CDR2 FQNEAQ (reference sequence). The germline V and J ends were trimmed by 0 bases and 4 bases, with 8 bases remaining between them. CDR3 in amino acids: CASSLAGAADTQYF. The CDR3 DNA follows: TGTGCCAGCAGCTTAGCCGGGGCGGCAGATACGCAGTATTTT.

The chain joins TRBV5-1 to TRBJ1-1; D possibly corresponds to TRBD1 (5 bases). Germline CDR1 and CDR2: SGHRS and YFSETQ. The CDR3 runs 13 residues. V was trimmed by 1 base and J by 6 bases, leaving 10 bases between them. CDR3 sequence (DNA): TGCGCCAGCAGCTTGACGGGGCCGGCTGAAGCTTTCTTT. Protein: CASSLTGPAEAFF.

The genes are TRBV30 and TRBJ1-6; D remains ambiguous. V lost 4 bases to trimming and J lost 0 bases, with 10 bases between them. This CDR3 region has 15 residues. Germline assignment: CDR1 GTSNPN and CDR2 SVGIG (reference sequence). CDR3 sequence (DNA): TGTGCCTGGAAGGCGAGAGACTCCTATAATTCACCCCTCCACTTT. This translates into CAWKARDSYNSPLHF. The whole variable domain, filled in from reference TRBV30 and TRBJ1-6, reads SQTIHQWPATLVQPVGSPLSLECTVEGTSNPNLYWYRQAAGRGLQLLFYSVGIGQISSEVPQNLSASRPQDRQFILSSKKLLLSDSGFYLCAWKARDSYNSPLHFGNGTRLTVT.

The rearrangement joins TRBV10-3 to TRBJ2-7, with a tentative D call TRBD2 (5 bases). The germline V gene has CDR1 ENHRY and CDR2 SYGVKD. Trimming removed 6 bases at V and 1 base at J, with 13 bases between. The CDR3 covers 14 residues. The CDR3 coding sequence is TGTGCCATCAGCGCAGACCGGGATTCCTACGAGCAGTACTTC. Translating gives CAISADRDSYEQYF.

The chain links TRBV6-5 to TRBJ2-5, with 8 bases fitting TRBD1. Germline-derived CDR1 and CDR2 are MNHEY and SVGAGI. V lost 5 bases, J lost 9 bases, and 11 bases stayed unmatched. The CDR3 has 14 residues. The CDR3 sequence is CASSGTRTGLSQYF. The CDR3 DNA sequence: TGTGCCAGCAGTGGAACGCGGACAGGGCTGTCCCAGTACTTC.

CDR3 coding DNA: TGTGCCTGGAGTGCTGGCCGGACTCCGCCGGGCGGGGAGCTGTTTTTT. Encoded protein: CAWSAGRTPPGGELFF. V and J are TRBV30 and TRBJ2-2, with a weak D call TRBD2 (5 bases). V lost 1 base to trimming and J lost 7 bases, with 19 bases between them. The CDR3 runs to 16 residues. Per the germline V gene, CDR1 is GTSNPN and CDR2 is SVGIG (reference sequence).

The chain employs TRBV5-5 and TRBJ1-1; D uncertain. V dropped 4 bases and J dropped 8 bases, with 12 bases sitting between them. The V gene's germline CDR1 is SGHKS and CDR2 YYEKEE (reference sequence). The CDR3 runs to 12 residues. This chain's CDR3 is CASSNTAREAFF. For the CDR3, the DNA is TGTGCCAGCAGCAATACCGCAAGGGAAGCTTTCTTT.

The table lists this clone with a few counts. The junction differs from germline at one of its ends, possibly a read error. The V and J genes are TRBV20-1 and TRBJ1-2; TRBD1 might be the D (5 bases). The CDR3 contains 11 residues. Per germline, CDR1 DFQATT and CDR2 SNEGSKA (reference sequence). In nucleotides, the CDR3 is TGCAGTGCTAGAGGGGGACCGTTAGTTTCCTTC. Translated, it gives CSARGGPLVSF.

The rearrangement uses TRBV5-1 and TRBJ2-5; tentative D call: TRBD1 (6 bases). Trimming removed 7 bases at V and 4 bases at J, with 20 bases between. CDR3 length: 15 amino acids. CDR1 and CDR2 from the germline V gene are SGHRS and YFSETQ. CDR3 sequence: CASQGNVPGVETQYF. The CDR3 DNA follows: TGCGCCAGCCAGGGGAACGTGCCAGGGGTAGAGACCCAGTACTTC.

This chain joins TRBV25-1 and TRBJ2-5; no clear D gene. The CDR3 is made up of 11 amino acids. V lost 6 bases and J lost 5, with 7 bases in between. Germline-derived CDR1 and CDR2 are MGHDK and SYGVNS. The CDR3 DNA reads TGTGCCAGCAGCCTCCTGGAGACCCAGTACTTC. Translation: CASSLLETQYF.

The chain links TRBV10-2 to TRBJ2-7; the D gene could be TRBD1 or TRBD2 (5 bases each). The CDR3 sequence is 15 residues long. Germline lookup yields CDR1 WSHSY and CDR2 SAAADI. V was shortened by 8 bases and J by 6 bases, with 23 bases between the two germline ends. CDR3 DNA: TGCGCCAGCCTCCAAGACATGATCGACGGGGCCGAGCAGTACTTC. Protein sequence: CASLQDMIDGAEQYF.

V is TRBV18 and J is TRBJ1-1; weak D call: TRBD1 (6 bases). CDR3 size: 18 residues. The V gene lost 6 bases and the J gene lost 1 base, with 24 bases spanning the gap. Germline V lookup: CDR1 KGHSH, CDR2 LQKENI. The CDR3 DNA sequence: TGTGCCAGCTCCCCAACCCAAATCGCGACAGGAAGGAACACTGAAGCTTTCTTT. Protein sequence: CASSPTQIATGRNTEAFF.